The T cell receptor (beta chain) described here comes from a study of radiotherapy plus CTLA-4 blockade in lung cancer. Clones were sequenced by immunoSEQ multiplex PCR, and TCRdb holds only the in-frame ones, with some missing. The table records 55,000 to 80,000 clones, roughly 80% of them present only once. This CDR3 spans 14 amino acids. The trim removed 6 bases at V and 8 bases at J, leaving 10 bases unmatched. The germline gives CDR1 SGHAT, CDR2 FQNNGV. The chain joins TRBV11-2 to TRBJ2-1, with 7 bases that match TRBD2. This receptor was obtained from a human donor with non-small cell lung cancer who had a complete response to radiotherapy plus ipilimumab. The sample here was peripheral blood, taken from a patient treated with radiotherapy plus ipilimumab. As DNA, the CDR3 is TGTGCCAGCAGTCTGCTTAGTCGGGGGGATGAGCAGTTCTTC. It yields the protein CASSLLSRGDEQFF.